Presented here are 25 T cell receptor beta chains from one specimen sequenced in a study of T cells in Graves' hyperthyroidism and ophthalmopathy. Amplification yielded TCR beta CDR3 regions, with RNA transcripts as the source. HTBI primers were the set used in a first-round RT-PCR of the TCR CDR3. TCRdb redid the calling of the multiplex PCR reads with MiXCR, one entry per CDR3 protein. Of around 430,000 distinct CDR3 sequences in the sample, more than 13% were seen once. Sequenced sample: blood. These receptors all come from a woman in her twenties or thirties with Graves' hyperthyroidism.

This chain connects TRBV29-1 to TRBJ1-1; possibly TRBD1 for D (6 bases). Germline V gene sequence: CDR1 SQVTM, CDR2 ANQGSEA. Trimming took off 7 bases at V and 0 bases at J, with 12 bases between the two ends. This CDR3 contains 13 residues. CDR3 DNA: TGCAGCGCAGGGGACAAGGTGAACACTGAAGCTTTCTTT. This codes for CSAGDKVNTEAFF.

The chain couples TRBV20-1 to TRBJ1-1, with D uncertain. CDR1 and CDR2 from the germline V gene are DFQATT and SNEGSKA (reference sequence). V shed 5 bases and J shed 2 bases, with 24 bases lying between them. The CDR3 contains 17 residues. This CDR3 reads CSAQKETRLVENTEAFF. The DNA for the CDR3 is TGCAGTGCTCAGAAGGAGACAAGGCTAGTAGAAAACACTGAAGCTTTCTTT.

Of note for this clonotype: One base away lies a much larger clone, so this may be a sequencing read error. The genes are TRBV7-2 and TRBJ1-3; a weak D match, TRBD1 (5 bases). The V end lost 8 bases, the J end lost 0 bases, and 14 bases lay between the germline ends. CDR3 length: 15 residues. Germline CDR1 and CDR2: SGHTA and FQGNSA. CDR3 amino acids: CASCRDDSSGNTIYF. The CDR3 bases are TGTGCCAGCTGCAGGGATGATTCCTCTGGAAACACCATATATTTT.

This clonotype was found a few times. The chain links TRBV4-2 to TRBJ2-5; 7 nucleotides agree with TRBD2. The J segment lost 5 bases and the V segment lost 1 base, leaving 7 bases of the junction unmatched. CDR1 is LGHNA, CDR2 YNFKEQ, per germline. This CDR3 has 15 amino acids. CDR3 amino acids: CASSQGAGEDETQYF. As DNA, the CDR3 is TGTGCCAGCAGCCAAGGGGCGGGAGAGGATGAGACCCAGTACTTC.

This chain joins TRBV9 and TRBJ2-7; TRBD1 matches at 9 bases. Germline V lookup: CDR1 SGDLS, CDR2 YYNGEE. This CDR3 has 15 residues. Losses at the gene ends were 0 bases for V and 6 bases for J; bases not matched to a gene: 7. CDR3 sequence reads: CASSVGSTGGTEQYF. DNA for the CDR3: TGTGCCAGCAGCGTAGGCTCGACAGGGGGAACCGAGCAGTACTTC.

This clonotype was found many times. The genes are TRBV30 and TRBJ2-1, with D uncertain. Per germline, CDR1 GTSNPN and CDR2 SVGIG (reference sequence). Trimming shortened V by 1 base and J by 9 bases, and 7 bases separated the two germline ends. This CDR3 contains 11 residues. Here the CDR3 reads CAWSEGPEQFF. The CDR3, as DNA: TGTGCCTGGAGTGAAGGTCCTGAGCAGTTCTTC.

This clonotype showed up many times. The chain carries TRBV6-2 or TRBV6-3 and TRBJ2-5; D is unclear. V was shortened by 5 bases and J by 5 bases, with 9 bases between the two germline ends. This CDR3 has 12 residues. Germline V CDR1 and CDR2: MNHEY, SVGEGT. The CDR3 loop is CASSGSAETQYF. CDR3 DNA sequence: TGTGCCAGCAGTGGATCCGCCGAGACCCAGTACTTC.

This clonotype was observed a few times. The J gene is TRBJ2-3, the V gene TRBV24-1, with 9 positions matching TRBD2. The V and J ends lost 3 bases and 3 bases, in that order; junction bases with no gene match: 3. This CDR3 region has 15 residues. Germline values: CDR1 KGHDR, CDR2 SFDVKD. This CDR3 reads CATSDTLAGTDTQYF. The CDR3, as DNA: TGTGCCACCAGTGATACTCTAGCGGGGACAGATACGCAGTATTTT.

This clonotype was seen a few times. The gene calls are TRBV29-1 and TRBJ1-1; TRBD1 is a possible D gene (5 bases). V was trimmed by 1 base and J by 0 bases, leaving 9 bases between them. From germline, CDR1 is SQVTM and CDR2 ANQGSEA. This CDR3 spans 14 amino acids. As DNA, the CDR3 is TGCAGCGTTGAAGGAGACAGAATGAACACTGAAGCTTTCTTT. It is translated as CSVEGDRMNTEAFF.

In its sample, this clonotype was seen many times. The chain links TRBV7-9 to TRBJ2-1, with TRBD2 identical over 11 bases. The CDR3 covers 17 residues. J lost 0 bases, V lost 4 bases, and 5 bases had no gene match. Per germline, CDR1 SEHNR and CDR2 FQNEAQ (reference sequence). The DNA of the CDR3 is TGTGCCAGCAGCTCCGTTAGCGGGAGGGGCTCCTACAATGAGCAGTTCTTC. Amino acids: CASSSVSGRGSYNEQFF.

In this sample, this clonotype turned up a few times. A clone one base away is much larger, so this may be a read error. The rearrangement uses TRBV18 and TRBJ1-1; D uncertain. Germline V CDR1 and CDR2: KGHSH, LQKENI. V was clipped by 2 bases and J by 2 bases, with 9 bases between them. This CDR3 comprises 14 residues. The chain's CDR3 is CASSPGPINTEAFF. The DNA of the CDR3 is TGTGCCAGCTCACCAGGCCCGATAAACACTGAAGCTTTCTTT. Full variable domain (outside the CDR3, taken from reference TRBV18 and TRBJ1-1): NAGVMQNPRHLVRRRGQEARLRCSPMKGHSHVYWYRQLPEEGLKFMVYLQKENIIDESGMPKERFSAEFPKEGPSILRIQQVVRGDSAAYFCASSPGPINTEAFFGQGTRLTVV.

The chain carries TRBV5-4 and TRBJ2-3, with 13 bases aligning to TRBD2. J lost 6 bases, V lost 0 bases, and 10 bases had no gene match. Germline V gives CDR1 SGHNT, CDR2 YYREEE (reference sequence). The length of the CDR3 is 18 residues. As DNA, the CDR3 is TGTGCCAGCAGCTTGGAGCCAGGGGGACTAGCGGGAACGGATACGCAGTATTTT. Its translation: CASSLEPGGLAGTDTQYF.

This clonotype has just a few counts. This clone may be a read error of a much larger clone one base away. CDR3 residues: CASSRTGAYGYTF. CDR3 sequence (DNA): TGTGCCAGCAGTCGGACAGGGGCCTATGGCTACACCTTC. V is TRBV6-2 or TRBV6-3 and J is TRBJ1-2, with 9 bases identical to TRBD1. CDR3 length: 13 amino acids. Germline CDR1 MNHEY, CDR2 SVGEGT. The V and J ends lost 5 bases and 4 bases, in that order; junction bases with no gene match: 2.

This clonotype was seen repeatedly, ten times or more. V and J are TRBV20-1 and TRBJ1-2, with TRBD1 matching over 10 bases. Trimming at V came to 4 bases and at J to 4 bases, leaving 12 bases not matched to a gene. This CDR3 spans 16 amino acids. The germline V gene has CDR1 DFQATT and CDR2 SNEGSKA (reference sequence). The CDR3 nucleotides are TGCAGTGCTACTACCGGGACAGGGGCGGACTTCTATGGCTACACCTTC. Translated: CSATTGTGADFYGYTF.

This chain's CDR3 is CSARVLGTEAFF. The DNA for the CDR3 is TGCAGTGCTAGAGTTTTGGGGACTGAAGCTTTCTTT. The J gene is TRBJ1-1, the V gene TRBV20-1; D call uncertain. Trimming removed 1 base at V and 5 bases at J, with 8 bases between. Germline CDR1 reads DFQATT; CDR2 reads SNEGSKA (reference sequence). The CDR3 extends over 12 amino acids.

This clonotype has a count of ten or more. The rearrangement links TRBV18 to TRBJ2-2; 12 bases are a match to TRBD2. V shed 3 bases and J 3 bases; nucleotides not matched to a gene: 8. CDR1 KGHSH and CDR2 LQKENI come from the germline V gene. This CDR3 contains 18 residues. The CDR3 DNA is TGTGCCAGCTCACCGAGACTAGCGGGAGCCGTCGACACCGGGGAGCTGTTTTTT. This encodes CASSPRLAGAVDTGELFF. Filled out from reference TRBV18 and TRBJ2-2, the complete variable domain reads NAGVMQNPRHLVRRRGQEARLRCSPMKGHSHVYWYRQLPEEGLKFMVYLQKENIIDESGMPKERFSAEFPKEGPSILRIQQVVRGDSAAYFCASSPRLAGAVDTGELFFGEGSRLTVL.

This clonotype was picked up a small number of times. The gene calls are TRBV18 and TRBJ1-1; D gene ambiguous. V lost 5 bases to trimming and J lost 0 bases, with 13 bases between them. Germline V CDR1 and CDR2: KGHSH, LQKENI. The CDR3 loop spans 15 amino acids. The CDR3 region has the DNA TGTGCCAGCTCAGTCGACCGTTACATGAACACTGAAGCTTTCTTT. Translation: CASSVDRYMNTEAFF. The whole variable domain, filled in from reference TRBV18 and TRBJ1-1, reads NAGVMQNPRHLVRRRGQEARLRCSPMKGHSHVYWYRQLPEEGLKFMVYLQKENIIDESGMPKERFSAEFPKEGPSILRIQQVVRGDSAAYFCASSVDRYMNTEAFFGQGTRLTVV.

This clonotype was picked up many times. This rearrangement joins TRBV29-1 to TRBJ1-1, with a possible D match to TRBD1 (6 bases). Trimming cost V 0 bases and J 3 bases, with 11 bases left between them. CDR3 size: 14 residues. Germline V gives CDR1 SQVTM, CDR2 ANQGSEA. The CDR3, as DNA: TGCAGCGTTGAAGATTACAGGGTCGACACTGAAGCTTTCTTT. Translating it yields CSVEDYRVDTEAFF.

This clonotype was seen repeatedly, ten times or more. The CDR3 DNA is TGCAGCGTTGAGAGGGTGGCGAAAGAGACCCAGTACTTC. Translation: CSVERVAKETQYF. The chain joins TRBV29-1 to TRBJ2-5; tentatively, D is TRBD2 (5 bases). The CDR3 is made up of 13 amino acids. V was pared by 3 bases and J by 3 bases, with 11 bases between. Germline-derived CDR1 and CDR2 are SQVTM and ANQGSEA.

The chain combines TRBV6-1 with TRBJ2-3; D might be TRBD1 (5 bases). Germline V CDR1 and CDR2: MNHNS, SASEGT. Trimming shortened V by 5 bases and J by 5 bases, and 17 bases separated the two germline ends. The CDR3 totals 15 residues. DNA of the CDR3: TGTGCCAGCAGTTATATGGGCAGGGTGCGAGATACGCAGTATTTT. Amino acids: CASSYMGRVRDTQYF.

This clonotype was picked up a small number of times. The chain joins TRBV5-4 to TRBJ2-1; D possibly corresponds to TRBD1 (6 bases). Deletions cut 0 bases from V and 9 bases from J, with 10 bases between. Germline CDR1 reads SGHNT; CDR2 reads YYREEE (reference sequence). The length of the CDR3 is 13 residues. The CDR3 bases are TGTGCCAGCAGCTTGGACAGGGCTGGTGAGCAGTTCTTC. Protein: CASSLDRAGEQFF.

This clonotype was detected ten times or more. The chain carries TRBV2 and TRBJ2-7; TRBD2 matches at 13 bases. Trimming took 5 bases from V and 2 from J; bases not matched to a gene: 3. CDR1 SNHLY and CDR2 FYNNEI come from the germline V gene. This CDR3 comprises 15 residues. CDR3 bases: TGTGCCAGCAGTAGGACTAGCGGGAGTGCCTACGAGCAGTACTTC. Its protein product is CASSRTSGSAYEQYF.

This chain uses TRBV9 with TRBJ2-3; 10 nucleotides align to TRBD2. Germline CDR1 and CDR2: SGDLS and YYNGEE. With 5 bases clipped from V and 5 bases from J, the junction kept 8 bases outside the gene matches. The CDR3 contains 15 residues. CDR3 nucleotides: TGTGCCAGCAGTTCAAGCGGGAGGGCGGGAGATACGCAGTATTTT. Translated: CASSSSGRAGDTQYF.

The J gene is TRBJ2-2, the V gene TRBV5-4; unclear D gene. Trimming cost V 0 bases and J 7 bases, with 7 bases left between them. Germline lookup yields CDR1 SGHNT and CDR2 YYREEE (reference sequence). The CDR3 spans 13 residues. The CDR3 region has the DNA TGTGCCAGCAGCTTGGGGCCGGACGGGGAGCTGTTTTTT. Its protein is CASSLGPDGELFF.

CDR3 nucleotides: TGTGCCAGCAGTCCCCGGGACAGGGGGCCTCGCTATGGCTACACCTTC. Protein: CASSPRDRGPRYGYTF. The V and J genes are TRBV6-2 or TRBV6-3 and TRBJ1-2, with 12 bases fitting TRBD1. This CDR3 has 16 amino acids. V was pared by 5 bases and J by 4 bases, with 8 bases of the junction left unmatched. Germline CDR1 MNHEY, CDR2 SVGEGT.